The source of this TCR beta chain is a study of cytomegalovirus exposure and HLA in healthy donors. Findings and limits, study-wide: The listing of roughly 160 TCR beta chains classed them as cytomegalovirus-associated. Earlier analysis yielded a pattern in which most TCR beta V segments were productive about 90% or about 30% of the time. A later analysis linked a missense DCLRE1C variant to TCR beta V- and J-gene trimming. Most CMV-associated TCR beta chains appeared HLA-restricted in a later analysis.

The CDR3 is made up of 15 amino acids. Trimming took off 3 bases at V and 2 bases at J, with 10 bases between the two ends. Germline CDR1 SNHLY, CDR2 FYNNEI. The PCR had 60 Vbeta and 13 Jbeta primers. Clones were read by immunoSEQ multiplex PCR, and TCRdb kept only the in-frame ones, dropping some. Among 180,000 or so clones listed, 72% were seen once. Remarks on this clone: Its target is unknown.

The sequence was collected from a human donor in good health. The chain combines TRBV2 with TRBJ2-2, with unresolved D. The sample consisted of PBMCs. The DNA for the CDR3 is TGTGCCAGCAGTGAGAGGCGGAGTAACACCGGGGAGCTGTTTTTT. Protein product: CASSERRSNTGELFF.